The T cell receptor beta chain described here comes from a study of blood T cell repertoires in COVID-19. Turning to the study itself: Samples of COVID-19 (acute and convalescent) were obtained from the United States, Italy and Spain. The analysed material was cDNA or gDNA that came from T cells, B-cell-depleted T cells, or PBMCs.

Here immunoSEQ multiplex PCR was the method, and the copy in TCRdb shows in-frame clones only, minus some. This sample carries 250,000 to 300,000 clones, 80% to 90% of them seen once, and the ten largest clones take approximately 12%. One Seattle source followed patients from active infection through their disease course. Germline V gene lookup returns CDR1 SGHAT and CDR2 FQNNGV. The CDR3 is made up of 14 amino acids. Trimming cost V 2 bases and J 4 bases; bases outside gene matches: 5. The sequenced material came from peripheral blood. The receptor comes from a woman aged 30 to 39 with COVID-19, enrolled during active disease. This sequence joins TRBV11-2 and TRBJ2-7; TRBD1 aligns across 7 bases. CDR3 DNA sequence: TGTGCCAGCAGCTTATCCCGGGACAGATACGAGCAGTACTTC. Translating it yields CASSLSRDRYEQYF. The full variable domain, in which reference TRBV11-2 and TRBJ2-7 provide the parts outside the CDR3, is EAGVAQSPRYKIIEKRQSVAFWCNPISGHATLYWYQQILGQGPKLLIQFQNNGVVDDSQLPKDRFSAERLKGVDSTLKIQPAKLEDSAVYLCASSLSRDRYEQYFGPGTRLTVT.